These 4 T cell receptor beta chains were sequenced from one sample in a study of blood T cell repertoires in COVID-19. TCRdb keeps only in-frame clones here, not all; method: immunoSEQ multiplex PCR. Of roughly 40,000 clones in the sample, about 91% were seen once. The specimen was peripheral blood. The receptors here all came from a man aged 45-60 years with active COVID-19.

This chain connects TRBV24-1 to TRBJ2-3, with D uncertain. Germline V gene lookup returns CDR1 KGHDR and CDR2 SFDVKD. V was cut by 3 bases and J by 8 bases, with 11 bases left in between. The CDR3 spans 13 residues. The CDR3 coding sequence is TGTGCCACCAGTGATCCCGCCACGGTTACGCAGTATTTT. Translating it yields CATSDPATVTQYF.

This chain connects TRBV7-6 to TRBJ2-1; TRBD2 matches at 7 bases. Unmatched junction bases numbered 13, after V lost 5 bases and J lost 3 bases. Germline V gene data show CDR1 as SGHVS and CDR2 as FNYEAQ. The CDR3 contains 17 residues. The CDR3 loop reads CASSAFFLAENYNEQFF. The CDR3 bases are TGTGCCAGCAGCGCCTTCTTCCTAGCGGAAAACTACAATGAGCAGTTCTTC.

This clone came up once. The CDR3: CAWSITTFGLAEYEQYF. The CDR3 coding sequence is TGTGCCTGGAGTATCACAACTTTCGGACTAGCAGAGTACGAGCAGTACTTC. The chain carries TRBV30 and TRBJ2-7; 8 bases align to TRBD2. Germline V gene lookup returns CDR1 GTSNPN and CDR2 SVGIG (reference sequence). The CDR3 covers 17 residues. V dropped 2 bases and J dropped 4; count of bases not matched to a gene: 16.

This chain uses TRBV5-4 with TRBJ2-2; 8 positions match TRBD1. There are 16 residues in the CDR3. Germline trimming cut 1 base from V and 4 bases from J; bases unmatched to any gene: 6. CDR1 and CDR2 from the germline V gene are SGHNT and YYREEE (reference sequence). This CDR3 reads CASSLFGQGSTGELFF. In nucleotides, the CDR3 is TGTGCCAGCAGCTTGTTTGGACAGGGATCCACCGGGGAGCTGTTTTTT.